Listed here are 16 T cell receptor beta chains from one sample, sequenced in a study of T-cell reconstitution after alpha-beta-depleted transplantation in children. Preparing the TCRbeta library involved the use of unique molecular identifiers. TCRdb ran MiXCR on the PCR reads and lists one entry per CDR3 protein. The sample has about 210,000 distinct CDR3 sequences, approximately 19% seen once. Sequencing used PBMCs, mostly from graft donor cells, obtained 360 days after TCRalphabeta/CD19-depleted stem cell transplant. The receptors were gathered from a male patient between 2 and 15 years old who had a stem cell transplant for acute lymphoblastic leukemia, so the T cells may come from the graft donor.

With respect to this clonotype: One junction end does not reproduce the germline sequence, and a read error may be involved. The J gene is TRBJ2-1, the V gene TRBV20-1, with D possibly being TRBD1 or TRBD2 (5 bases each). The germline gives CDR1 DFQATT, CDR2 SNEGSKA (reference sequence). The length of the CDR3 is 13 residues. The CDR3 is CSWPGSSFNEQFF. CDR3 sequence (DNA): TGCAGTTGGCCAGGGAGCTCCTTCAATGAGCAGTTCTTC.

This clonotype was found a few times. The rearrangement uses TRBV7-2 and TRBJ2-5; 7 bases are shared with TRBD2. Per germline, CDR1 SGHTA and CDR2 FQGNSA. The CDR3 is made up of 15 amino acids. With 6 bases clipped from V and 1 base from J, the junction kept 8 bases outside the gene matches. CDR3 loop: CASSPQGGGQETQYF. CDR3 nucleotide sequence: TGTGCCAGCAGTCCCCAGGGCGGGGGCCAAGAGACCCAGTACTTC.

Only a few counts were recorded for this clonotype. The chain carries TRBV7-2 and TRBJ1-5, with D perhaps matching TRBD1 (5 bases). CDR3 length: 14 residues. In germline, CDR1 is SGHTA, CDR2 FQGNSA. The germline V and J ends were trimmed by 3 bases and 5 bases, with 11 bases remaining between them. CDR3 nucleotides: TGTGCCAGCAGCTTTTTGGCAGGGTATCAGCCCCAGCATTTT. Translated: CASSFLAGYQPQHF.

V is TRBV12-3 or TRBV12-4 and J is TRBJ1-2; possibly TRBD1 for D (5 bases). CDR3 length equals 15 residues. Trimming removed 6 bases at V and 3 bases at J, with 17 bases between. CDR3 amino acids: CASRSGPTGHYGYTF. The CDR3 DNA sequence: TGTGCCAGCAGGTCCGGCCCGACGGGGCACTATGGCTACACCTTC.

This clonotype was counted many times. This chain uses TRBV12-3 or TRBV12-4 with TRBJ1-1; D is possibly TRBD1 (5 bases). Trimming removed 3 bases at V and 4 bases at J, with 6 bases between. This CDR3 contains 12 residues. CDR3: CASSFRATEAFF. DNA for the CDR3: TGTGCCAGCAGTTTCAGGGCCACTGAAGCTTTCTTT.

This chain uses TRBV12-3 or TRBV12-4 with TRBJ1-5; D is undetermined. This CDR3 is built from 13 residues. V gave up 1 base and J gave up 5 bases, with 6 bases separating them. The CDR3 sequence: CASSLEDDQPQHF. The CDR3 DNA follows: TGTGCCAGCAGTTTAGAGGACGATCAGCCCCAGCATTTT.

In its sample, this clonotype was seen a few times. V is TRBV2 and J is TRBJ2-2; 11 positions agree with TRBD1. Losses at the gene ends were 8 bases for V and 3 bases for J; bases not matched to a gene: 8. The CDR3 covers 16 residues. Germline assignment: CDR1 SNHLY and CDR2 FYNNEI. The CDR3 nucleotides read TGTGCCAGCGGAGGACAGGGGGCTCCCTACACCGGGGAGCTGTTTTTT. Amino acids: CASGGQGAPYTGELFF.

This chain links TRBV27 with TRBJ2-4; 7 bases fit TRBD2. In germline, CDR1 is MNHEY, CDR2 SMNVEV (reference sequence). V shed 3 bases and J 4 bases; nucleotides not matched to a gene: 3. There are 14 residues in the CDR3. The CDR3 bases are TGTGCCAGCAGTTTCGCCGGGGGGAAAAACATTCAGTACTTC. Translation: CASSFAGGKNIQYF.

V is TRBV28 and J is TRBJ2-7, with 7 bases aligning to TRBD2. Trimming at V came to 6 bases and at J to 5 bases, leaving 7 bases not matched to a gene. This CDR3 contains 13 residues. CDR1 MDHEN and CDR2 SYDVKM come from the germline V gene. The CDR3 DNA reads TGTGCCAGCAGGGGGGGAGGGGACGACGAGCAGTACTTC. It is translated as CASRGGGDDEQYF.

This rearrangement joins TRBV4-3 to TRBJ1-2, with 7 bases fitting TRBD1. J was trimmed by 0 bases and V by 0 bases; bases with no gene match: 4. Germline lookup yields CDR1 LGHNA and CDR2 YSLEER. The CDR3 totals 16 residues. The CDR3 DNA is TGCGCCAGCAGCCAAGAGAAGGGGGCCTCTAACTATGGCTACACCTTC. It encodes CASSQEKGASNYGYTF.

The CDR3 coding sequence is TGTGCCAGCAGTTACCGGTTGAATTACGAGCAGTACTTC. It yields the protein CASSYRLNYEQYF. This sequence joins TRBV6-6 and TRBJ2-7; no clear D gene. The length of the CDR3 is 13 residues. V lost 2 bases and J 4 bases, leaving 9 bases between the germline ends. The germline V gene encodes CDR1 MNHNY and CDR2 SVGAGI (reference sequence).

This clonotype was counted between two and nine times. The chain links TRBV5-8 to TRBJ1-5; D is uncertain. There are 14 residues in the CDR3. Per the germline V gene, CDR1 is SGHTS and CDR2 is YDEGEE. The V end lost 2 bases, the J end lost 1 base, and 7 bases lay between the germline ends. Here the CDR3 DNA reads TGTGCCAGCAGCTTCGGACGCAGCAATCAGCCCCAGCATTTT. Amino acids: CASSFGRSNQPQHF.

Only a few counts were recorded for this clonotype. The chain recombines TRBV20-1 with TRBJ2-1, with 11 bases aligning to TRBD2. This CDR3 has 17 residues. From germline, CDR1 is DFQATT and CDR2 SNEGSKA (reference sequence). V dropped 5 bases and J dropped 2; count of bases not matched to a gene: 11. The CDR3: CSAPRLAGSSAYNEQFF. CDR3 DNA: TGCAGTGCTCCTAGACTAGCGGGGAGTTCAGCCTACAATGAGCAGTTCTTC.

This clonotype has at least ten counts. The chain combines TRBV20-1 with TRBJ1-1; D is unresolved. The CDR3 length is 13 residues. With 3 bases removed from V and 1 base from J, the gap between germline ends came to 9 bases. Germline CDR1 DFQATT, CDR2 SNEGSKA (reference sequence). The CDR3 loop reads CSARPSGNTEAFF. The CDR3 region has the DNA TGCAGTGCTAGGCCCAGCGGGAACACTGAAGCTTTCTTT.

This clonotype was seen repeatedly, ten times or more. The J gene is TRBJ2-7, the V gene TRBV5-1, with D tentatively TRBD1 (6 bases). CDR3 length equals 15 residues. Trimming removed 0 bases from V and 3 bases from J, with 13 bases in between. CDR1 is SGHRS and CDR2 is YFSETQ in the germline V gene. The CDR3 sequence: CASSLESGTNYEQYF. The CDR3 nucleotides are TGCGCCAGCAGCTTGGAGTCTGGGACAAACTACGAGCAGTACTTC.

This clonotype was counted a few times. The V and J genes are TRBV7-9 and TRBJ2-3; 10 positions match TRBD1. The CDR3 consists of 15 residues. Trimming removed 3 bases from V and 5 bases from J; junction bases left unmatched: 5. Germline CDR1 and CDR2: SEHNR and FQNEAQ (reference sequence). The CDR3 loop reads CASSFPGTGEDTQYF. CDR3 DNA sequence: TGTGCCAGCAGCTTTCCCGGGACAGGGGAAGATACGCAGTATTTT.